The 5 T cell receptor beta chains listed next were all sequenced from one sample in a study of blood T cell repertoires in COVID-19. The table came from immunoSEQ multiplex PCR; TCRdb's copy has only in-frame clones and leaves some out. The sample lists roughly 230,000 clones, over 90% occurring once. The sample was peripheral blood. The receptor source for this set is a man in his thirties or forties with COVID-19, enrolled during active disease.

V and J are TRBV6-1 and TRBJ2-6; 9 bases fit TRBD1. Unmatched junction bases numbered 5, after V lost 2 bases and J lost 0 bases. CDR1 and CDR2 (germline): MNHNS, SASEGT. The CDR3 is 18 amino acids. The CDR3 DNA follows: TGTGCCAGCAGTGAATCGGGGACAGGGTTCTCTGGGGCCAACGTCCTGACTTTC. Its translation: CASSESGTGFSGANVLTF.

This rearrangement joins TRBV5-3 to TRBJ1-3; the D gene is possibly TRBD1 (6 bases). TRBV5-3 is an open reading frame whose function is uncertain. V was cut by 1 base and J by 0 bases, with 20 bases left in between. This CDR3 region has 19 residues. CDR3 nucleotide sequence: TGTGCCAGAAGCTTGATACAGGGCCGAGACTCGTACTCTGGAAACACCATATATTTT. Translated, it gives CARSLIQGRDSYSGNTIYF.

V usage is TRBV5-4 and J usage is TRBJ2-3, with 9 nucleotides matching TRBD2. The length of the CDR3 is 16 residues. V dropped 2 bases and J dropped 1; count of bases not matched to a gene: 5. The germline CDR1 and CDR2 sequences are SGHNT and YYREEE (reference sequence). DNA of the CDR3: TGTGCCAGCAGCTTTCCCGTAGCGGGGGGCACAGATACGCAGTATTTT. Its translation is CASSFPVAGGTDTQYF.

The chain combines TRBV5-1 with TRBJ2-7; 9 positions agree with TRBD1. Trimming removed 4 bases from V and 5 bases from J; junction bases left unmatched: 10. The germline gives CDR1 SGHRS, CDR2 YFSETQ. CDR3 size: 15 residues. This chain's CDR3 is CASSTGQGLLDEQYF. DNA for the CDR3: TGCGCCAGCAGCACGGGACAGGGCCTCCTCGACGAGCAGTACTTC. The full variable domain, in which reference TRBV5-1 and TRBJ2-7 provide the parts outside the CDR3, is KAGVTQTPRYLIKTRGQQVTLSCSPISGHRSVSWYQQTPGQGLQFLFEYFSETQRNKGNFPGRFSGRQFSNSRSEMNVSTLELGDSALYLCASSTGQGLLDEQYFGPGTRLTVT.

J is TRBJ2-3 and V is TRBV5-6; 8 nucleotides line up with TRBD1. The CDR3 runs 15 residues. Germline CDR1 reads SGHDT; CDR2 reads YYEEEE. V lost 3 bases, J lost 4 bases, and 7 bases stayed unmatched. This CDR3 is CASSSRAGGPDTQYF. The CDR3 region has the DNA TGTGCCAGCAGCTCTCGGGCAGGGGGCCCAGATACGCAGTATTTT.